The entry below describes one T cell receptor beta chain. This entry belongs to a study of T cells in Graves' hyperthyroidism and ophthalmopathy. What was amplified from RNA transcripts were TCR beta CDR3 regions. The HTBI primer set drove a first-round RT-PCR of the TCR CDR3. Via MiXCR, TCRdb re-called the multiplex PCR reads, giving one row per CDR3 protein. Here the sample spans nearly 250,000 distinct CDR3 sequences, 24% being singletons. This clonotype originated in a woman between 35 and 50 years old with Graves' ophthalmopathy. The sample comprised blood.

This CDR3 is CASSESRGRRQETQYF. As DNA, the CDR3 is TGTGCCAGCAGTGAAAGCAGGGGGCGCCGCCAAGAGACCCAGTACTTC. V usage is TRBV6-1 and J usage is TRBJ2-5; 8 bases line up with TRBD1. The CDR3 length is 16 residues. CDR1 is MNHNS, CDR2 SASEGT, per germline. The junction had 6 bases not matched to a gene; V was cut back by 2 bases and J by 1 base.